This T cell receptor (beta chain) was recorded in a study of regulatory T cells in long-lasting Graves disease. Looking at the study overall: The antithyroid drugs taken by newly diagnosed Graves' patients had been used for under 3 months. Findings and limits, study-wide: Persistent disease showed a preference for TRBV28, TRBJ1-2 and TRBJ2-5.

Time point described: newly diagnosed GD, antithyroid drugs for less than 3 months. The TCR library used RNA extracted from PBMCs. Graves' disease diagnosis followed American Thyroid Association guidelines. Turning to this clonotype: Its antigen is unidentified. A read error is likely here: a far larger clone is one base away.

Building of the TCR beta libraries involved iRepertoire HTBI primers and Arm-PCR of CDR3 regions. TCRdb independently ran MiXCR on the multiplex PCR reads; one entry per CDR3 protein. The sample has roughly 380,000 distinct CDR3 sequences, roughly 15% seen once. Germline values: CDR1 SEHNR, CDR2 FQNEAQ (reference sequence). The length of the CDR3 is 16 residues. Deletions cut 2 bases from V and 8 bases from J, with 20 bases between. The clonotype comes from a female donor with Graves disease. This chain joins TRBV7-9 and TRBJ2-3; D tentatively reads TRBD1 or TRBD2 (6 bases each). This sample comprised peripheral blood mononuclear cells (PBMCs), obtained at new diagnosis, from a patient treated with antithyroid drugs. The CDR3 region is CASSLFTGALGGTQYF. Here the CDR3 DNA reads TGTGCCAGCAGCTTATTTACGGGGGCGCTCGGAGGTACGCAGTATTTT.